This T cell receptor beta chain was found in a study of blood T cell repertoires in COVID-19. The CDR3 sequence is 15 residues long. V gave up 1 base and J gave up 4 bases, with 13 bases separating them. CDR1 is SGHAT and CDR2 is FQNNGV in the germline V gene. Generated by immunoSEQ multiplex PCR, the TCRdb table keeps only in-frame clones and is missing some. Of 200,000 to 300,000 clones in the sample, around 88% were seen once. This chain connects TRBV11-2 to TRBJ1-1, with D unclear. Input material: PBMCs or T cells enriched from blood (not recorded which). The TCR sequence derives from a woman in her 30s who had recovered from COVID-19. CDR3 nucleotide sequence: TGTGCCAGCAGCTTAGCGAGGGCCTTGGGCACTGAAGCTTTCTTT. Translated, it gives CASSLARALGTEAFF.